This T cell receptor beta chain was identified in a study of blood T cell repertoires in COVID-19. Sequenced by immunoSEQ multiplex PCR; TCRdb stores in-frame clones only, minus some. The table records under 150,000 clones, approximately 81% of them present only once. V lost 6 bases to trimming and J lost 4 bases, with 12 bases between them. CDR3 length: 13 amino acids. CDR1 and CDR2 (germline): MDHEN, SYDVKM. This sequence was found in a man over 45 with acute or convalescent COVID-19. What was sequenced was peripheral blood. V gene TRBV28 combines with J gene TRBJ1-1, with unresolved D. The CDR3 DNA is TGTGCCAGCAGCCCCGACACCGTCACTGAAGCTTTCTTT. Its translation is CASSPDTVTEAFF.